This T cell receptor (beta chain) was retrieved from a study of Ad26.COV2.S vaccination and SARS-CoV-2 variants. The treatment is: roughly 18 received Ad26.COV2.S at low or high dose, single or two shots; a few received placebo; per-sample allocation not given. On day 63 after the first injection, vaccine and placebo recipients gave samples. The CDR3 length is 14 residues. Germline V CDR1 and CDR2: PRHDT, FYEKMQ (reference sequence). V was cut by 2 bases and J by 1 base, with 7 bases left in between. Generated by immunoSEQ multiplex PCR, the TCRdb table keeps only in-frame clones and is missing some. The sample carries about 470,000 clones, roughly 88% recorded once. The table lists this clone with a few counts.

The sequence was collected from a person between 18 and 59 years old who received the Ad26.COV2.S COVID-19 vaccine or a placebo. This chain links TRBV13 with TRBJ2-3; no clear D. The material sequenced was peripheral blood, taken in a trial of Ad26.COV2.S vaccine versus placebo. CDR3 sequence reads: CASSLFGGTDTQYF. The CDR3 DNA is TGTGCCAGCAGCTTATTCGGCGGCACAGATACGCAGTATTTT.